The present entry profiles one T cell receptor beta chain with its context. Antigen specificity is unknown. This record comes from a study of T cell repertoires in cytomegalovirus infection. Study at large: Matching HLA type, along with CMV infection, was indicated by public TCR beta signatures.

V lost 7 bases and J lost 4, with 21 bases in between. CDR1 is SGHTA and CDR2 is FQGNSA in the germline V gene. The CDR3 totals 16 residues. TCRdb ran MiXCR on the reads and lists one entry per CDR3 protein. The sample has some 70,000 distinct CDR3 sequences, 20% to 25% seen once. Study conclusions and caveats: Summed frequency of public TCR beta families distinguished CMV carriers with the relevant HLA. Dominant in the ex vivo response were TCR beta clonotypes restricted by HLA-C and specific for CMV.

The sequence derives from a human donor in good health (CMV status not recorded). Some clones in this sample may be carry-over from other donors' samples. The chain joins TRBV7-2 to TRBJ2-3; perhaps D is TRBD1 or TRBD2 (6 bases each). Sequences were obtained from PBMCs, sequenced either directly or after in vitro stimulation (not recorded which). The chain's CDR3 is CASTTKGGGRADTQYF. DNA for the CDR3: TGTGCCAGCACCACAAAAGGAGGGGGAAGGGCAGATACGCAGTATTTT. Based on the CDR3 plus reference TRBV7-2 and TRBJ2-3, the full variable domain is GAGVSQSPSNKVTEKGKDVELRCDPISGHTALYWYRQSLGQGLEFLIYFQGNSAPDKSGLPSDRFSAERTGGSVSTLTIQRTQQEDSAVYLCASTTKGGGRADTQYFGPGTRLTVL.